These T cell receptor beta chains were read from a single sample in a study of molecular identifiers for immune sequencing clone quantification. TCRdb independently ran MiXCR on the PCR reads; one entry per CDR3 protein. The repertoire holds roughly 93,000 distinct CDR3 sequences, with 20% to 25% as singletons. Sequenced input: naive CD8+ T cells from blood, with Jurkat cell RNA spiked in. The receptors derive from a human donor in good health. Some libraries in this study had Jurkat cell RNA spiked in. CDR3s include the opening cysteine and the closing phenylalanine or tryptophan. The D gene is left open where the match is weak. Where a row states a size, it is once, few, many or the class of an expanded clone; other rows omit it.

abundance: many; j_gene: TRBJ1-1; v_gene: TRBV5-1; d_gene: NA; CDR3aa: CASSLGQDTEAFF; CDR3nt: TGCGCCAGCAGCTTGGGACAAGACACTGAAGCTTTCTTT
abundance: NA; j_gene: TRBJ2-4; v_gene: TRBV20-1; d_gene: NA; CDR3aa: CSAKIRDLAKNIQYF; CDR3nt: TGCAGTGCTAAAATCAGGGATTTAGCCAAAAACATTCAGTACTTC
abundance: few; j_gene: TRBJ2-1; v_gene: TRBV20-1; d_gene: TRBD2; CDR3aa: CSARGPGLSLNEQFF; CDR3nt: TGCAGTGCTAGGGGCCCGGGACTATCTCTCAATGAGCAGTTCTTC
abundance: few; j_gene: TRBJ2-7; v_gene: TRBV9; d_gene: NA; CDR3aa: CASSVTGTSSYEQYF; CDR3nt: TGTGCCAGCAGCGTAACAGGGACCAGCTCCTACGAGCAGTACTTC
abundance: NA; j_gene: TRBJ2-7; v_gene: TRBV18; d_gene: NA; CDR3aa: CASSRAGADYEQYF; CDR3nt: TGTGCCAGCTCACGGGCAGGGGCCGACTACGAGCAGTACTTC
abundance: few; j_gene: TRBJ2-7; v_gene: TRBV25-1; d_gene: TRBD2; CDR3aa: CASSEGLAGAYLQYF; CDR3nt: TGTGCCAGCAGTGAAGGGCTAGCGGGAGCTTATTTGCAGTACTTC
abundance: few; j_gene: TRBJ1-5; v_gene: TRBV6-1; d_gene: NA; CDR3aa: CASSGTVGSYNQPQHF; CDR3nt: TGTGCCAGCAGCGGGACGGTAGGGTCGTACAATCAGCCCCAGCATTTT
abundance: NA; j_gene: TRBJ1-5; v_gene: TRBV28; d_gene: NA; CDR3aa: CASRTQRWGNQPQHF; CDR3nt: TGTGCCAGCAGAACTCAACGGTGGGGCAATCAGCCCCAGCATTTT
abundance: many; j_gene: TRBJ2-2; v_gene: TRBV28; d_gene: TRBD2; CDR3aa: CASILAGVTGELFF; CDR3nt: TGTGCCAGCATTCTAGCGGGAGTAACCGGGGAGCTGTTTTTT
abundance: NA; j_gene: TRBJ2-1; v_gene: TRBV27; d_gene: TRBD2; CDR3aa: CACSLAGATYNEQFF; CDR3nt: TGTGCCTGCAGTCTAGCGGGAGCTACCTACAATGAGCAGTTCTTC